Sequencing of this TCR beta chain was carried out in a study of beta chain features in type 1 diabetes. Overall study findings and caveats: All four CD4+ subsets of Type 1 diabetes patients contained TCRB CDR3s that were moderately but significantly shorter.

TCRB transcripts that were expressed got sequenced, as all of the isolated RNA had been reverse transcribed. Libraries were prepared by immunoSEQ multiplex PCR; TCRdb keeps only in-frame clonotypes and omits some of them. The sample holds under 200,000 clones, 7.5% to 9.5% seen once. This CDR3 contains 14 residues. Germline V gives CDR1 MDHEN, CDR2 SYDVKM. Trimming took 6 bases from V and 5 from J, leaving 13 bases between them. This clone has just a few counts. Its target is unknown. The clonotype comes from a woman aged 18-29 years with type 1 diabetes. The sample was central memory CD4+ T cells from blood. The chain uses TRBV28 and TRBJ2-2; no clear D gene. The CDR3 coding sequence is TGTGCCAGCAGCTTCGTAGAGCTAACCGGGGAGCTGTTTTTT. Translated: CASSFVELTGELFF. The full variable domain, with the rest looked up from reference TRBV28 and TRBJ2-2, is DVKVTQSSRYLVKRTGEKVFLECVQDMDHENMFWYRQDPGLGLRLIYFSYDVKMKEKGDIPEGYSVSREKKERFSLILESASTNQTSMYLCASSFVELTGELFFGEGSRLTVL.